These T cell receptor beta chains were read from a single sample in a study of blood T cell repertoires in COVID-19. The assay was immunoSEQ multiplex PCR, and TCRdb's table has in-frame clones only and misses some. The profile shows approximately 47,000 clones, around 88% of them singletons. The specimen sequenced was peripheral blood. The receptors were gathered from a woman aged 60 to 75 with acute or convalescent COVID-19. CDR3s include the opening cysteine and the closing phenylalanine or tryptophan. D genes are given only for firm matches. Size is omitted from some rows. Given values are once, few, many or a class for expanded clones.

.,TRBV30,TRBJ1-2,.,15,CAWSLRGVFDYGYTF,TGTGCCTGGAGTCTTCGGGGGGTTTTTGACTATGGCTACACCTTC
TRBD1,TRBV12-3/TRBV12-4,TRBJ1-1,once,13,CASSLPGQSEAFF,TGTGCCAGCAGTTTACCGGGACAGAGTGAAGCTTTCTTT
.,TRBV27,TRBJ1-4,once,14,CASSRRGANEKLFF,TGTGCCAGCAGTCGCCGGGGAGCTAATGAAAAACTGTTTTTT
TRBD2,TRBV30,TRBJ2-5,once,14,CAWGTSGSEETQYF,TGTGCCTGGGGGACTAGCGGGAGTGAAGAGACCCAGTACTTC
.,TRBV27,TRBJ2-7,.,16,CASSSYDDSEAYEQYF,TGTGCCAGCAGTTCATATGATGACAGCGAGGCCTACGAGCAGTACTTC
.,TRBV7-9,TRBJ1-4,.,14,CASTRAATNEKLFF,TGTGCCAGCACCCGAGCGGCAACTAATGAAAAACTGTTTTTT
TRBD1,TRBV6-6,TRBJ1-1,.,14,CASSSPGQGSEAFF,TGTGCCAGCAGTTCGCCGGGACAGGGATCTGAAGCTTTCTTT
TRBD1,TRBV6-4,TRBJ1-1,.,14,CASSEGQGDTEAFF,TGTGCCAGCAGCGAGGGACAGGGGGACACTGAAGCTTTCTTT
.,TRBV6-5,TRBJ2-7,.,15,CASSKTGTRTGEQYF,TGTGCCAGCAGTAAAACCGGGACTCGGACGGGGGAGCAGTACTTC
TRBD1,TRBV5-1,TRBJ1-2,.,14,CASSEGQSNYGYTF,TGCGCCAGCAGCGAGGGACAGTCTAACTATGGCTACACCTTC
.,TRBV5-1,TRBJ1-1,.,15,CASSLGQYRGTEAFF,TGCGCCAGCAGCTTGGGACAATATCGGGGCACTGAAGCTTTCTTT
TRBD1,TRBV2,TRBJ2-2,once,15,CASGPGQINTGELFF,TGTGCCAGCGGTCCGGGACAGATAAACACCGGGGAGCTGTTTTTT
.,TRBV7-8,TRBJ2-1,.,14,CASSPQPGNNEQFF,TGTGCCAGCAGCCCACAGCCTGGAAACAATGAGCAGTTCTTC
TRBD1,TRBV18,TRBJ1-6,once,14,CASSGTDYNSPLHF,TGTGCCAGCTCCGGGACAGATTATAATTCACCCCTCCACTTT
TRBD2,TRBV7-2,TRBJ2-1,.,15,CASSPASGAYNEQFF,TGTGCCAGCAGCCCGGCTAGCGGGGCATACAATGAGCAGTTCTTC
TRBD1,TRBV10-2,TRBJ1-1,.,18,CATQPRQGLATVNTEAFF,TGCGCCACACAACCCAGACAGGGCCTAGCAACCGTGAACACTGAAGCTTTCTTT
.,TRBV5-8,TRBJ1-6,once,15,CASRLGGRENSPLHF,TGTGCCAGCAGGTTGGGTGGCAGGGAAAATTCACCCCTCCACTTT
TRBD1,TRBV5-1,TRBJ2-5,.,14,CASSSGTGLETQYF,TGCGCCAGCAGCTCCGGGACAGGGTTAGAGACCCAGTACTTC
TRBD1,TRBV11-2,TRBJ2-2,.,15,CASSLDRTGSGELFF,TGTGCCAGCAGCTTAGACAGGACAGGTTCCGGGGAGCTGTTTTTT
TRBD1,TRBV7-6,TRBJ2-3,.,14,CASSATGSSDTQYF,TGTGCCAGCAGCGCGACAGGGAGTTCAGATACGCAGTATTTT
.,TRBV9,TRBJ2-3,.,16,CASSVEGVLLADTQYF,TGTGCCAGCAGCGTAGAAGGGGTCCTACTGGCGGATACGCAGTATTTT
.,TRBV4-2,TRBJ2-1,.,18,CASSQRLTIQPSDNEQFF,TGTGCCAGCAGCCAACGATTGACTATACAACCATCAGACAATGAGCAGTTCTTC
.,TRBV2,TRBJ2-7,.,11,CASSASVEQYF,TGTGCCAGCAGTGCTTCGGTGGAGCAGTACTTC
.,TRBV24-1,TRBJ1-4,once,17,CATSDGGQGTSNEKLFF,TGTGCCACCAGTGATGGTGGGCAGGGAACCTCTAATGAAAAACTGTTTTTT
.,TRBV5-8,TRBJ1-6,.,17,CASSLLLTRGYNSPLHF,TGTGCCAGCAGCTTGTTGTTAACCCGGGGTTATAATTCACCCCTCCACTTT
.,TRBV10-3,TRBJ1-2,.,14,CAISVHQGNYGYTF,TGTGCCATCAGTGTCCACCAGGGGAACTATGGCTACACCTTC
TRBD1,TRBV6-6,TRBJ1-2,.,13,CASSSTGDYGYTF,TGTGCCAGCAGCTCCACAGGGGACTATGGCTACACCTTC
TRBD1,TRBV9,TRBJ1-2,.,13,CASSVAGGGGYTF,TGTGCCAGCAGCGTAGCAGGGGGCGGTGGCTACACCTTC
TRBD1,TRBV5-5,TRBJ1-2,few,15,CASSLVSSGGYGYTF,TGTGCCAGCAGCTTGGTATCATCAGGGGGTTATGGCTACACCTTC
TRBD2,TRBV5-4,TRBJ2-6,few,16,CASRLAGGLGANVLTF,TGTGCCAGCAGACTAGCGGGGGGGCTAGGGGCCAACGTCCTGACTTTC
.,TRBV19,TRBJ1-1,once,16,CASSVQQGVKSTEAFF,TGTGCCAGTAGTGTACAACAGGGTGTAAAGAGCACTGAAGCTTTCTTT
TRBD1,TRBV6-6,TRBJ1-5,.,17,CASSPGQGETFNQPQHF,TGTGCCAGCAGTCCGGGACAGGGAGAGACTTTCAATCAGCCCCAGCATTTT
.,TRBV5-1,TRBJ2-5,.,13,CASLGGAGETQYF,TGCGCCAGCCTGGGGGGGGCTGGAGAGACCCAGTACTTC
TRBD2,TRBV19,TRBJ2-1,.,15,CASSKGLAGGGEQFF,TGTGCCAGTAGTAAGGGACTAGCGGGGGGAGGTGAGCAGTTCTTC
.,TRBV5-4,TRBJ2-1,.,14,CATQGSSLWNEQFF,TGTGCCACCCAGGGTTCCTCTTTATGGAATGAGCAGTTCTTC
.,TRBV5-1,TRBJ2-7,.,13,CASSLASGDEQYF,TGCGCCAGCAGCTTGGCCTCAGGGGACGAGCAGTACTTC
TRBD1,TRBV24-1,TRBJ2-3,.,15,CATSDQGQLTDTQYF,TGTGCCACCAGTGACCAGGGACAGCTCACAGATACGCAGTATTTT
.,TRBV5-5,TRBJ1-1,.,14,CASTLGTPNTEAFF,TGTGCCAGCACCCTGGGGACACCGAACACTGAAGCTTTCTTT
.,TRBV6-5,TRBJ1-5,.,14,CASSYSSSNQPQHF,TGTGCCAGCAGTTACTCGAGCAGCAATCAGCCCCAGCATTTT